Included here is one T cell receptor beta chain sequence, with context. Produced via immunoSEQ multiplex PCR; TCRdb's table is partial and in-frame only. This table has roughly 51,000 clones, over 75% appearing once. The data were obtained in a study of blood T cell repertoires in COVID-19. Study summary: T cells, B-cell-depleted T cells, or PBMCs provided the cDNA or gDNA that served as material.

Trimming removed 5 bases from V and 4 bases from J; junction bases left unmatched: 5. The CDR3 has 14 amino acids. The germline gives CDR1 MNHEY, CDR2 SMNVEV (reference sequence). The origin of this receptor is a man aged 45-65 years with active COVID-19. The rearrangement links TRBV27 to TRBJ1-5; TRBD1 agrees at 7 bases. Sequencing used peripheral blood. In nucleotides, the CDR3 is TGTGCCAGCAGTGGGGGACAGATTAATCAGCCCCAGCATTTT. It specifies CASSGGQINQPQHF.